The clone carrying this T cell receptor beta chain was detected ten times or more. No antigen is known for it. The data were obtained in a study of T cells in Graves' hyperthyroidism and ophthalmopathy. Study observations and caveats: Most clonotypes that expanded in the thyroid above 0.001 also showed up in blood.

CDR3 size: 20 residues. Trimming took 0 bases from V and 5 from J; bases not matched to a gene: 13. CDR1 LGHDT and CDR2 YNNKEL come from the germline V gene (reference sequence). Authors of the study amplified TCR beta CDR3 regions from RNA transcripts. The HTBI primer set served for first-round RT-PCR of the TCR CDR3. Using its own MiXCR run on the multiplex PCR reads, TCRdb lists one record per CDR3 protein. The profile shows approximately 400,000 distinct CDR3 sequences, more than 12% of them singletons. The sequenced sample was blood. The chain couples TRBV3-1 to TRBJ2-3; 14 bases are a match to TRBD2. This TCR was sampled from a woman aged 30 to 39 with Graves' hyperthyroidism. The chain's CDR3 is CASSQDLGTSGSGVLDTQYF. The CDR3 DNA follows: TGTGCCAGCAGCCAAGATCTCGGGACTAGCGGGAGTGGGGTCTTAGATACGCAGTATTTT.